Each of the 4 T cell receptor beta chains below was sequenced from the same sample in a study of cytomegalovirus exposure and HLA in healthy donors. PCR primers comprised 60 Vbeta and 13 Jbeta primers. The data were produced by immunoSEQ multiplex PCR, yet TCRdb's version contains in-frame clones alone and is incomplete. The sample has fewer than 250,000 clones, approximately 79% seen once. Sequenced sample: PBMCs. All receptors come from a girl aged 2-10 years in good health and CMV-seronegative.

V usage is TRBV5-6 and J usage is TRBJ2-5; 8 nucleotides line up with TRBD1. The CDR3 sequence is 15 residues long. The junction had 5 bases not matched to a gene; V was cut back by 3 bases and J by 1 base. CDR1 and CDR2 (germline): SGHDT, YYEEEE. The CDR3 region is CASSYLTGAQETQYF. CDR3 DNA sequence: TGTGCCAGCAGCTATTTGACAGGGGCCCAAGAGACCCAGTACTTC.

The chain employs TRBV5-6 and TRBJ2-5; a possible D gene is TRBD2 (6 bases). Germline V lookup: CDR1 SGHDT, CDR2 YYEEEE. The germline V and J ends were trimmed by 3 bases and 2 bases, with 14 bases remaining between them. This CDR3 has 15 residues. The CDR3: CASSSITSSQETQYF. The CDR3 DNA is TGTGCCAGCAGCTCAATAACTAGCTCTCAAGAGACCCAGTACTTC.

This clone was found a few times. The CDR3 DNA sequence: TGTGCCAGCAGCGCCCAGGGAAAAAACATTCAGTACTTC. Translated: CASSAQGKNIQYF. This sequence joins TRBV11-3 and TRBJ2-4, with D tentatively TRBD1 (5 bases). V lost 5 bases and J 4 bases, leaving 9 bases between the germline ends. CDR1 and CDR2 (germline): SGHNT, YENEEA. The CDR3 is made up of 13 amino acids.

This clone has a handful of counts. CDR3 region: CASGGRKETQYF. CDR3 coding DNA: TGTGCCAGTGGCGGAAGGAAAGAGACCCAGTACTTC. This chain links TRBV19 with TRBJ2-5; D unresolved. The germline gives CDR1 LNHDA, CDR2 SQIVND (reference sequence). Trimming left V 8 bases short and J 3 bases short, with 10 bases between. The CDR3 totals 12 residues.